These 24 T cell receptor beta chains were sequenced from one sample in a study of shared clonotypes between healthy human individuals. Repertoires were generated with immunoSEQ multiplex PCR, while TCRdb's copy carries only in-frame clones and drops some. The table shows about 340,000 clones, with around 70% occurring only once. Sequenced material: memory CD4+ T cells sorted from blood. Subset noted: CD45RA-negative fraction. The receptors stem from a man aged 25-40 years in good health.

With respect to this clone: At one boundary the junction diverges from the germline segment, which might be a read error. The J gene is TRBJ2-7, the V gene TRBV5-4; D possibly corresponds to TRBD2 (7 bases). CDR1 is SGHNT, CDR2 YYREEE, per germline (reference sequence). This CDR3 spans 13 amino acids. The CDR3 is CASSVLREPGVVF. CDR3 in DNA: TGTGCCAGCAGCGTCCTGCGGGAGCCAGGGGTGGTCTTC.

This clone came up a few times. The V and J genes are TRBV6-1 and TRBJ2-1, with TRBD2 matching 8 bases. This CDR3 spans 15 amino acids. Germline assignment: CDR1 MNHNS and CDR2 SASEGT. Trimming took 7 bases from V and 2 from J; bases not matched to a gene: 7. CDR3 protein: CASTRVSGTYNEQFF. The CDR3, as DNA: TGTGCCAGCACTCGTGTTAGCGGGACCTACAATGAGCAGTTCTTC.

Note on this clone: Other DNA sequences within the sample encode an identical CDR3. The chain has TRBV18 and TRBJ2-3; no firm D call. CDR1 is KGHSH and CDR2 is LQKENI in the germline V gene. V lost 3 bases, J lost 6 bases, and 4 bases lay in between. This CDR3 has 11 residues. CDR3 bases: TGTGCCAGCTCACCCCGGGATACGCAGTATTTT. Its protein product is CASSPRDTQYF.

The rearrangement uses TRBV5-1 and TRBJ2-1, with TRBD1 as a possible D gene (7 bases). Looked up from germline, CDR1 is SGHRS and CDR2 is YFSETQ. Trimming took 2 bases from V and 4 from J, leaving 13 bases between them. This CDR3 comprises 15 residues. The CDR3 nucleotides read TGCGCCAGCAGCTTAGGCGGGACAGAGTACAATGAGCAGTTCTTC. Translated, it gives CASSLGGTEYNEQFF.

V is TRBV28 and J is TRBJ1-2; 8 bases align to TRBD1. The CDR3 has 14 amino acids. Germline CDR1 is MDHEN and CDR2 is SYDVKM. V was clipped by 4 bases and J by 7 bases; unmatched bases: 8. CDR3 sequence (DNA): TGTGCCAGCAGTTCGACTCGGACAGGGCTTGGCTACACCTTC. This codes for CASSSTRTGLGYTF.

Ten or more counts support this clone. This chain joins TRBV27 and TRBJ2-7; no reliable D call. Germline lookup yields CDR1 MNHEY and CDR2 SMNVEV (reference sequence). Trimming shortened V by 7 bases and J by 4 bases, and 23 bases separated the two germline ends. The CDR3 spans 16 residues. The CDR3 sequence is CASTPPTWENPYEQYF. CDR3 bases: TGTGCCAGCACTCCACCGACCTGGGAAAATCCTTACGAGCAGTACTTC.

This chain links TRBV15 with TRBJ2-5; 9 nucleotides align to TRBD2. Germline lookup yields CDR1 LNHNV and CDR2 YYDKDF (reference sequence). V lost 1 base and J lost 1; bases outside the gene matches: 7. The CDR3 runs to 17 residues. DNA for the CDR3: TGTGCCACCAGCAGAGGTAGACTAGCGGTGGTCCAAGAGACCCAGTACTTC. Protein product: CATSRGRLAVVQETQYF.

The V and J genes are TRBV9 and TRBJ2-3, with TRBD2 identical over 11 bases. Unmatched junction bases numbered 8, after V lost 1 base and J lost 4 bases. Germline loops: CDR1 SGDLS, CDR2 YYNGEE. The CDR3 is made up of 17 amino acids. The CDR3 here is CASSVSPLAGAADTQYF. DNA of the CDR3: TGTGCCAGCAGCGTATCCCCACTAGCGGGAGCTGCAGATACGCAGTATTTT.

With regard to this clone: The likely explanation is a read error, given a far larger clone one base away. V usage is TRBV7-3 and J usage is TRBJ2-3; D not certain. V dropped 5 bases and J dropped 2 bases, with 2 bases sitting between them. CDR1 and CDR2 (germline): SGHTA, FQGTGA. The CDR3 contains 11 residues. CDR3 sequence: CASSHTDTQYF. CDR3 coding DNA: TGTGCCAGCAGCCACACAGATACGCAGTATTTT.

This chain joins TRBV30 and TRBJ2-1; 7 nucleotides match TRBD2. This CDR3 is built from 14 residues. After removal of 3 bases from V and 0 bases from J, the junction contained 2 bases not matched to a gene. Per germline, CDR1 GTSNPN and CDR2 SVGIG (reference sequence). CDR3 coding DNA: TGTGCCTGGAGCGGACTAGGCTCCTACAATGAGCAGTTCTTC. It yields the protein CAWSGLGSYNEQFF.

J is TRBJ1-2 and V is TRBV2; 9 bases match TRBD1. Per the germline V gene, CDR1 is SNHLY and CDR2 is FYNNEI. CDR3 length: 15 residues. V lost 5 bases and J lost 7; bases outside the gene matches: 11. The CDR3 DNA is TGTGCCAGCAGTCCGGCCGGGACAGGGCGTTCTGGCTACACCTTC. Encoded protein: CASSPAGTGRSGYTF.

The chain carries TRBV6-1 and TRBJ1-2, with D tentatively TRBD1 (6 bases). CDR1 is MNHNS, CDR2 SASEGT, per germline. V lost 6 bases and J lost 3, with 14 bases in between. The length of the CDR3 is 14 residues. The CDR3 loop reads CASSAEDRYYGYTF. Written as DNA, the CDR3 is TGTGCCAGCAGCGCAGAGGACAGATACTATGGCTACACCTTC.

CDR3 in DNA: TGTGCCAGCAGTGACATAGCGGGATACAATGAGCAGTTCTTC. Residues: CASSDIAGYNEQFF. The chain employs TRBV6-4 and TRBJ2-1; 8 bases line up with TRBD2. Losses at the gene ends were 2 bases for V and 4 bases for J; bases not matched to a gene: 1. Germline assignment: CDR1 MRHNA and CDR2 SNTAGT. The CDR3 covers 14 residues.

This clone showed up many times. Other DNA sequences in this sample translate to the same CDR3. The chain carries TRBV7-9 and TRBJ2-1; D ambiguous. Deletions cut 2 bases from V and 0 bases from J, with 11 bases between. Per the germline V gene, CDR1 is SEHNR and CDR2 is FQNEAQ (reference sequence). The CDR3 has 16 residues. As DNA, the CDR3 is TGTGCCAGCAGCTTAAGCTTGGCAGGCTCCTACAATGAGCAGTTCTTC. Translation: CASSLSLAGSYNEQFF.

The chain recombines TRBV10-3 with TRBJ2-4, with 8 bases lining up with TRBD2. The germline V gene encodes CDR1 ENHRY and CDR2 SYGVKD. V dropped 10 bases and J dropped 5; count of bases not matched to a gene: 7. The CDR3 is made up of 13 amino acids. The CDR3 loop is CATAGGPENIQYF. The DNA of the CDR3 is TGTGCCACCGCGGGAGGCCCCGAAAACATTCAGTACTTC.

CDR3 sequence (DNA): TGCGCCAGCAGCGTATCCTCAACTAATGAAAAACTGTTTTTT. Translating gives CASSVSSTNEKLFF. The rearrangement links TRBV5-1 to TRBJ1-4; D uncertain. V shed 4 bases and J shed 0 bases, with 7 bases lying between them. This CDR3 comprises 14 residues. Germline V lookup: CDR1 SGHRS, CDR2 YFSETQ.

CDR3 sequence reads: CASRPGQGSYGYTF. In nucleotides, the CDR3 is TGCGCCAGCAGACCAGGACAGGGATCTTATGGCTACACCTTC. The chain is built from TRBV4-3 and TRBJ1-2, with 8 bases lining up with TRBD1. This CDR3 region has 14 residues. The germline CDR1 and CDR2 sequences are LGHNA and YSLEER. The V and J ends lost 6 bases and 5 bases, in that order; junction bases with no gene match: 8.

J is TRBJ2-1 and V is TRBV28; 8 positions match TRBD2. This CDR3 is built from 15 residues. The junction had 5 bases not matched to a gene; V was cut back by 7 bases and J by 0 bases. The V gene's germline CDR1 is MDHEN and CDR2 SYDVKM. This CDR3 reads CASTFSGSSYNEQFF. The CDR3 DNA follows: TGTGCCAGCACCTTCAGCGGGAGCTCCTACAATGAGCAGTTCTTC.

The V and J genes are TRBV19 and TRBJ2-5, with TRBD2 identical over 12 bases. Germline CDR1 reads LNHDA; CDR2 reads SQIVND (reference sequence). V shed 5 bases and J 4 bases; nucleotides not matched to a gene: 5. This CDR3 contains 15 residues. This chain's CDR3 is CASSARLAGAETQYF. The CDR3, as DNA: TGTGCCAGTAGTGCCAGACTAGCGGGAGCAGAGACCCAGTACTTC.

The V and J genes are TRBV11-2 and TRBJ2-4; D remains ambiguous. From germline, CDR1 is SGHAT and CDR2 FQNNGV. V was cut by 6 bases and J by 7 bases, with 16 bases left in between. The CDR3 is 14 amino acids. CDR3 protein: CASRRLVGGNIQYF. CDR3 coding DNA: TGTGCCAGCAGGAGACTTGTGGGTGGGAACATTCAGTACTTC.

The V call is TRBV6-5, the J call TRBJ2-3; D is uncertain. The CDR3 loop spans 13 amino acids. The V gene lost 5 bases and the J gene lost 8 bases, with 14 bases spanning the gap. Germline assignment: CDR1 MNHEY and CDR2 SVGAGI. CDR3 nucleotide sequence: TGTGCCAGCAGTGAATTAGGGTTTGGTACGCAGTATTTT. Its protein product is CASSELGFGTQYF.

The chain's CDR3 is CSANQNNAQYF. The CDR3 DNA is TGCAGTGCCAACCAAAATAACGCGCAGTATTTT. The chain carries TRBV20-1 and TRBJ2-3, with D unclear. V was clipped by 6 bases and J by 10 bases, with 14 bases between them. Germline CDR1 and CDR2: DFQATT and SNEGSKA (reference sequence). This CDR3 has 11 residues.

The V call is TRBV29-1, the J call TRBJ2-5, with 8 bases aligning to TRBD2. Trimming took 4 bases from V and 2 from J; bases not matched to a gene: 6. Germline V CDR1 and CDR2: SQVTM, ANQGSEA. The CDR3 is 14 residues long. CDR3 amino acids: CSVAGGPSQETQYF. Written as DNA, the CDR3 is TGCAGCGTTGCGGGAGGGCCCTCACAAGAGACCCAGTACTTC.

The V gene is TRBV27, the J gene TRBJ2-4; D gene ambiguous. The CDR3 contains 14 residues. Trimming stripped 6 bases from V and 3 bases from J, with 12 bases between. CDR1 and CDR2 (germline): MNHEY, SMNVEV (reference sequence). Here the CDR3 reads CASSKVGFKNIQYF. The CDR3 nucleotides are TGTGCCAGCAGCAAAGTTGGATTCAAAAACATTCAGTACTTC.